This entry features one TCR beta chain sequence. The V end was cut by 6 bases, the J end by 5 bases, with 22 bases between. CDR3 length: 16 residues. Germline CDR1 and CDR2: KGHSH and LQKENI. The data stem from a study of T cell changes during pregnancy in multiple sclerosis. The method was immunoSEQ multiplex PCR; TCRdb's version includes in-frame clones alone and lacks a portion of them. This sample has about 70,000 clones; around 94% occur once, and the top ten carry roughly 2.1%. The TCR sequence derives from a female donor in good health, enrolled as a control in a pregnancy study. The sample here was peripheral blood, taken in the second trimester of pregnancy. The chain links TRBV18 to TRBJ1-1, with a weak D call TRBD1 (6 bases). CDR3 DNA: TGTGCCAGCTCGCCTCCACAGGGCGCAGGGGTGACTGAAGCTTTCTTT. The encoded protein is CASSPPQGAGVTEAFF. Full variable domain (outside the CDR3, taken from reference TRBV18 and TRBJ1-1): NAGVMQNPRHLVRRRGQEARLRCSPMKGHSHVYWYRQLPEEGLKFMVYLQKENIIDESGMPKERFSAEFPKEGPSILRIQQVVRGDSAAYFCASSPPQGAGVTEAFFGQGTRLTVV.